This T cell receptor beta chain derives from a study of T cell changes during pregnancy in multiple sclerosis (dated by TCRdb to between 2019 and 2020). With respect to the entire study: The study examined how the T cell repertoire changed over the course of pregnancy in women with multiple sclerosis.

Trimming accounts for 8 bases at V and 4 bases at J, while the number of junction bases matched to no gene is 3. As encoded in the germline V gene, CDR1 is SNHLY while CDR2 is FYNNEI. Reading from cysteine to phenylalanine, the CDR3 counts 12 amino acids. Only the CDR3 DNA is retained, 36 bases long and in frame from the first base. Libraries were constructed by the immunoSEQ multiplex PCR assay. In TCRdb, the immuneACCESS table is reduced to in-frame sequences with V and J assigned. These tables do not hold every clone; where another copy was compared, an unresolved V gene accounts for under half, and the others remain unexplained. Here the sample has about 57,000 clones; more than 85% occur a single time. The ten largest clones add up to 0.38% of the sample. Remarks on this clone: It lacks a known antigen. One base away there is no much larger clone; base qualities are not given.

The sequences come from CD4+ T cells from peripheral blood mononuclear cells, collected in the third trimester of pregnancy. The rearrangement combines TRBV2 with TRBJ1-1, with 8 bases matching TRBD1. This sequence originates from a female donor with multiple sclerosis, enrolled in a pregnancy study. The CDR3 sequence is CASPGQVTEAFF. The DNA sequence is given as TGTGCCAGCCCGGGACAGGTCACTGAAGCTTTCTTT.